This T cell receptor beta chain comes out of a study of blood T cell repertoires in COVID-19. Study-level information: The United States, Italy and Spain were the sources of the acute and convalescent COVID-19 samples. T cells, B-cell-depleted T cells, or PBMCs supplied cDNA or gDNA.

Data came from immunoSEQ multiplex PCR; TCRdb stores just in-frame clones and leaves some out. Here the sample spans about 360,000 clones, around 87% being singletons. The length of the CDR3 is 13 residues. Germline lookup yields CDR1 MDHEN and CDR2 SYDVKM. V lost 6 bases, J lost 4 bases, and 4 bases stayed unmatched. The material sequenced was peripheral blood. The V call is TRBV28, the J call TRBJ2-7; TRBD1 matches at 9 bases. The sequence came from a human donor in a cohort sampled during active COVID-19. The CDR3 DNA reads as TGTGCCAGCAGCACCGGGACAGGGTACGAGCAGTACTTC. Protein: CASSTGTGYEQYF.